The entry below gives a single T cell receptor beta chain sequence along with its context. The antigen remains unidentified. The sample comes from a study of T cell responses to AZD1222 COVID-19 vaccine. Using immunoSEQ multiplex PCR, the repertoire was profiled, and TCRdb retains in-frame clones only, with some absent. Among about 110,000 clones listed, roughly 90% were seen once. Findings and limits, study-wide: Along spike, vaccine-associated CD4 TCRs were found throughout, with dominance at 160-218 and 743-854.

The ends were cut back, 2 bases at V and 0 bases at J, with 7 bases in the middle. The CDR3 spans 14 residues. Germline V lookup: CDR1 SGHTA, CDR2 FQGTGA. This chain links TRBV7-3 with TRBJ1-1; D remains unclear. This clonotype was sampled from an adult in good health. Sequencing used peripheral blood, obtained on day 0 of AZD1222 vaccination. CDR3: CASSLDRVNTEAFF. DNA of the CDR3: TGTGCCAGCAGCTTAGATCGGGTGAACACTGAAGCTTTCTTT.